These 18 T cell receptor beta chains were all obtained from the same sample, sequenced in a study of T cell repertoires in cytomegalovirus infection (dated by TCRdb to between 2019 and 2020). Data came from an Illumina HiSeq 1500. TCRdb itself trimmed the public reads at Q25 with fastp, ran MiXCR and retained productive beta chains. Rows with a matching CDR3 protein are joined into one entry that keeps the most common DNA and genes. This sample comprises some 600,000 distinct CDR3 sequences, around 24% of them detected only once. The ten largest clones add up to approximately 8.2% of the sample. The source material was CD8+ T cells from PBMCs. All receptors derive from a human donor in good health (CMV status not recorded). Some clones in this sample may be carry-over from other donors' samples.

The chain uses TRBV14 and TRBJ2-4, with a tentative D call TRBD1 (6 bases). Germline V lookup: CDR1 SGHDN, CDR2 FVKESK. V lost 1 base to trimming and J lost 5 bases, with 12 bases between them. The CDR3 sequence is 15 residues long. The CDR3 bases are TGTGCCAGCAGCCAAGTGCCGGACAGTGAAAACATTCAGTACTTC. Translating it yields CASSQVPDSENIQYF.

This chain uses TRBV13 with TRBJ1-3; D ambiguous. In germline, CDR1 is PRHDT, CDR2 FYEKMQ (reference sequence). V was clipped by 5 bases and J by 0 bases, with 8 bases between them. The CDR3 sequence is 14 residues long. The CDR3 DNA sequence: TGTGCCAGCAGCGAAGAAATCTCTGGAAACACCATATATTTT. Translation: CASSEEISGNTIYF.

This clonotype has a handful of counts. The V call is TRBV7-9, the J call TRBJ2-2; 8 nucleotides match TRBD2. CDR3 length equals 17 residues. Trimming at V came to 5 bases and at J to 5 bases, leaving 13 bases not matched to a gene. CDR1 and CDR2 (germline): SEHNR, FQNEAQ (reference sequence). The CDR3 bases are TGTGCCAGCAGCCCCTCACTCAAGCGGGGGTGGACCGGGGAGCTGTTTTTT. Protein product: CASSPSLKRGWTGELFF.

This clonotype was seen a handful of times. The genes are TRBV7-6 and TRBJ2-3; D not resolved. Trimming left V 6 bases short and J 6 bases short, with 10 bases between. Germline V gene sequence: CDR1 SGHVS, CDR2 FNYEAQ. CDR3 length: 12 residues. CDR3 residues: CASRSSADTQYF. The CDR3, as DNA: TGTGCCAGCAGGAGTTCCGCGGATACGCAGTATTTT.

Only a few counts were recorded for this clonotype. The rearrangement uses TRBV7-9 and TRBJ1-1; 7 positions match TRBD1. CDR1 and CDR2 (germline): SEHNR, FQNEAQ (reference sequence). Trimming cost V 6 bases and J 5 bases; bases outside gene matches: 12. The length of the CDR3 is 15 residues. CDR3 amino acids: CASSNRTGRGTEAFF. The CDR3 nucleotides are TGTGCCAGCAGTAACCGGACAGGAAGGGGGACTGAAGCTTTCTTT.

This chain joins TRBV28 and TRBJ2-3; TRBD2 agrees at 8 bases. The junction had 10 bases not matched to a gene; V was cut back by 2 bases and J by 3 bases. The CDR3 spans 17 residues. CDR1 is MDHEN, CDR2 SYDVKM, per germline. This CDR3 is CASSLPNSGGPTDTQYF. The CDR3, as DNA: TGTGCCAGCAGTTTACCAAACAGCGGGGGCCCAACAGATACGCAGTATTTT.

This clonotype was counted only a few times. The genes are TRBV5-1 and TRBJ2-1, with TRBD2 matching 14 bases. The CDR3 has 18 amino acids. The ends lost 1 base at V and 1 base at J; junction bases unmatched: 4. Germline CDR1 reads SGHRS; CDR2 reads YFSETQ. CDR3 protein: CASSLKGTSGGSYNEQFF. DNA of the CDR3: TGCGCCAGCAGCTTGAAAGGGACTAGCGGGGGTTCCTACAATGAGCAGTTCTTC.

The J gene is TRBJ1-2, the V gene TRBV10-3, with TRBD1 matching 8 bases. The CDR3 extends over 15 amino acids. After removal of 1 base from V and 3 bases from J, the junction contained 4 bases not matched to a gene. Germline V lookup: CDR1 ENHRY, CDR2 SYGVKD. This chain's CDR3 is CAISEFRGPDYGYTF. In DNA form, the CDR3 reads TGTGCCATCAGTGAGTTCAGGGGGCCTGACTATGGCTACACCTTC.

This clonotype has only a few counts. The V and J genes are TRBV7-9 and TRBJ2-3; 7 bases fit TRBD2. CDR1 SEHNR and CDR2 FQNEAQ come from the germline V gene (reference sequence). The trim removed 4 bases at V and 5 bases at J, leaving 6 bases unmatched. The CDR3 totals 14 residues. The CDR3 DNA follows: TGTGCCAGCAGCTCAGAAACGGGAGGAGATACGCAGTATTTT. Translating it yields CASSSETGGDTQYF.

This clonotype was observed at least ten times. The chain combines TRBV28 with TRBJ2-7; 7 bases line up with TRBD2. Trimming at V came to 2 bases and at J to 7 bases, leaving 8 bases not matched to a gene. The CDR3 runs to 14 residues. The germline CDR1 and CDR2 sequences are MDHEN and SYDVKM. The CDR3 nucleotides read TGTGCCAGCAGTTTAAACGGCGGGGGACCTGAGCAGTACGTC. The encoded protein is CASSLNGGGPEQYV.

V is TRBV28 and J is TRBJ2-3; 8 nucleotides match TRBD1. Germline lookup yields CDR1 MDHEN and CDR2 SYDVKM. The junction had 6 bases not matched to a gene; V was cut back by 7 bases and J by 0 bases. The length of the CDR3 is 15 residues. The CDR3 DNA is TGTGCCAGCATAGCCCGGGACAGGAGCACAGATACGCAGTATTTT. Translating gives CASIARDRSTDTQYF. Looking up the rest from reference TRBV28 and TRBJ2-3 gives the full variable domain: DVKVTQSSRYLVKRTGEKVFLECVQDMDHENMFWYRQDPGLGLRLIYFSYDVKMKEKGDIPEGYSVSREKKERFSLILESASTNQTSMYLCASIARDRSTDTQYFGPGTRLTVL.

V gene TRBV9 combines with J gene TRBJ2-3; D tentatively fits TRBD1 or TRBD2 (6 bases each). The CDR3 is made up of 15 amino acids. Trimming removed 0 bases at V and 4 bases at J, with 12 bases between. Germline CDR1 reads SGDLS; CDR2 reads YYNGEE. CDR3 DNA sequence: TGTGCCAGCAGCGTAGGGGGGGCGCGATCAGATACGCAGTATTTT. This sequence encodes CASSVGGARSDTQYF.

This chain links TRBV2 with TRBJ1-1; no clear D. V was cut by 7 bases and J by 10 bases, with 16 bases left in between. Germline CDR1 reads SNHLY; CDR2 reads FYNNEI. The CDR3 spans 12 residues. DNA of the CDR3: TGTGCCAGCATCCCGGGCGGGCGGAGAGCTTTCTTT. This translates into CASIPGGRRAFF.

This clonotype came up many times. The chain employs TRBV7-2 and TRBJ1-1; no firm D call. Germline lookup yields CDR1 SGHTA and CDR2 FQGNSA. Trimming cost V 5 bases and J 5 bases, with 9 bases left between them. CDR3 length: 12 amino acids. CDR3 sequence (DNA): TGTGCCAGCAGCCCCTTAAGGACTGAAGCTTTCTTT. Translated: CASSPLRTEAFF.

The chain employs TRBV19 and TRBJ1-1; TRBD1 is a possible D gene (6 bases). The CDR3 loop spans 17 amino acids. The germline gives CDR1 LNHDA, CDR2 SQIVND (reference sequence). V was pared by 1 base and J by 2 bases, with 17 bases between. Written as DNA, the CDR3 is TGTGCCAGTAGTATAGGTTTTCGGACAGAGATAAACACTGAAGCTTTCTTT. Translated: CASSIGFRTEINTEAFF.

This clonotype has just a few counts. This chain connects TRBV2 to TRBJ1-6; D remains unclear. The CDR3 length is 14 residues. CDR1 and CDR2 (germline): SNHLY, FYNNEI. V lost 7 bases and J 4 bases, leaving 11 bases between the germline ends. This chain's CDR3 is CASKTRNYNSPLHF. DNA for the CDR3: TGTGCCAGCAAAACCCGGAATTATAATTCACCCCTCCACTTT. Full variable domain (missing parts from reference TRBV2 and TRBJ1-6): EPEVTQTPSHQVTQMGQEVILRCVPISNHLYFYWYRQILGQKVEFLVSFYNNEISEKSEIFDDQFSVERPDGSNFTLKIRSTKLEDSAMYFCASKTRNYNSPLHFGNGTRLTVT.

This clonotype appeared many times. The chain recombines TRBV7-2 with TRBJ1-1; D not resolved. This CDR3 is built from 13 residues. V was cut by 7 bases and J by 7 bases, with 16 bases left in between. Germline-derived CDR1 and CDR2 are SGHTA and FQGNSA. In DNA form, the CDR3 reads TGTGCCAGCACAGACAACCTTTCGTATGAAGCTTTCTTT. Translation: CASTDNLSYEAFF. Combining the CDR3 with reference TRBV7-2 and TRBJ1-1 gives the whole variable domain GAGVSQSPSNKVTEKGKDVELRCDPISGHTALYWYRQSLGQGLEFLIYFQGNSAPDKSGLPSDRFSAERTGGSVSTLTIQRTQQEDSAVYLCASTDNLSYEAFFGQGTRLTVV.

V is TRBV6-1 and J is TRBJ2-1; 11 positions agree with TRBD1. Per germline, CDR1 MNHNS and CDR2 SASEGT. There are 16 residues in the CDR3. After removal of 4 bases from V and 7 bases from J, the junction contained 9 bases not matched to a gene. The CDR3 nucleotides are TGTGCCAGCAGTGTAGGTGGACAGGGGGCTAGGAATGAGCAGTTCTTC. This gives the protein CASSVGGQGARNEQFF.